The rows below give T cell receptor beta chains drawn from one sample of a study of blood T cell repertoires in COVID-19. The method was immunoSEQ multiplex PCR; TCRdb's version includes in-frame clones alone and lacks a portion of them. In the table there are around 320,000 clones, roughly 85% of which are singletons. The specimen was peripheral blood. Source of these receptors: a human donor in a cohort sampled during active COVID-19. Each CDR3 is given with its conserved first and last residue. D genes are given only for firm matches. Not all rows give a size; the values are once, few, many and, for expanded clones, a class.

TRBV19	few	TRBJ1-2	-	CATGTLAGYTF	TGTGCCACCGGGACTTTGGCTGGCTACACCTTC
TRBV6-6	-	TRBJ2-4	TRBD1	CASSSTGLKNIQYF	TGTGCCAGCAGTTCGACAGGGTTGAAAAACATTCAGTACTTC
TRBV18	-	TRBJ1-5	TRBD1	CASSPGTGDGQPQHF	TGTGCCAGCTCACCAGGGACAGGGGACGGACAGCCCCAGCATTTT
TRBV11-1	once	TRBJ2-1	-	CASSLKTFSSYNEQFF	TGTGCCAGCAGCTTGAAAACTTTTAGCTCCTACAATGAGCAGTTCTTC
TRBV7-2	-	TRBJ2-2	-	CASSLIIGTPNTGELFF	TGTGCCAGCAGCTTAATCATCGGGACACCGAACACCGGGGAGCTGTTTTTT
TRBV5-1	-	TRBJ2-2	TRBD2	CASSPRTSAFVGELFF	TGCGCCAGCAGCCCTCGGACTAGCGCCTTCGTCGGGGAGCTGTTTTTT
TRBV7-8	once	TRBJ1-6	TRBD1	CASSLGTGDSPLHF	TGTGCCAGCAGCTTAGGGACAGGGGACTCACCCCTCCACTTT
TRBV6-5	-	TRBJ1-6	-	CASIRGQYNSPLHF	TGTGCCAGCATTAGAGGACAGTATAATTCACCCCTCCACTTT
TRBV11-2	once	TRBJ2-6	TRBD2	CASSSPAGGSSGANVLTF	TGTGCCAGCAGCTCTCCAGCGGGGGGGAGCTCTGGGGCCAACGTCCTGACTTTC
TRBV18	-	TRBJ2-5	-	CASSAEGGQQETQYF	TGTGCCAGCTCAGCTGAGGGGGGGCAGCAAGAGACCCAGTACTTC
TRBV29-1	-	TRBJ1-2	-	CSVGDNTNYGYTF	TGCAGCGTTGGGGACAATACTAACTATGGCTACACCTTC
TRBV24-1	-	TRBJ1-5	TRBD1	CATSENPDRGGNQPQHF	TGTGCCACCAGTGAGAACCCCGACAGGGGGGGCAATCAGCCCCAGCATTTT
TRBV11-1	-	TRBJ2-4	-	CASSLSSSKNIQYF	TGTGCCAGCAGCTTGAGTAGTAGCAAAAACATTCAGTACTTC
TRBV7-2	few	TRBJ2-1	-	CASSSTNVDEQFF	TGTGCCAGCAGCTCCACGAATGTAGATGAGCAGTTCTTC
TRBV11-3	once	TRBJ2-2	TRBD2	CASSLVTTSGGADTGELFF	TGTGCCAGCAGCTTAGTTACGACTAGCGGGGGGGCAGACACCGGGGAGCTGTTTTTT
TRBV19	-	TRBJ1-6	-	CASSITSDYNSPLHF	TGTGCCAGTAGTATAACCTCAGATTATAATTCACCCCTCCACTTT
TRBV24-1	-	TRBJ2-1	-	CATSEEGSEQFF	TGTGCCACCAGTGAGGAGGGAAGTGAGCAGTTCTTC
TRBV12-3/TRBV12-4	-	TRBJ2-1	-	CASSGANEQFF	TGTGCCAGCAGCGGAGCGAATGAGCAGTTCTTC
TRBV29-1	-	TRBJ1-2	TRBD1	CSVTGTGGRGYTF	TGCAGCGTGACCGGGACAGGGGGCCGCGGCTACACCTTC
TRBV6-5	-	TRBJ1-1	-	CASSYLGQTGEAFF	TGTGCCAGCAGTTACTTGGGGCAAACGGGTGAAGCTTTCTTT
TRBV7-3	-	TRBJ2-3	TRBD2	CASSLGGGAPDTQYF	TGTGCCAGCAGCTTAGGCGGGGGGGCTCCAGATACGCAGTATTTT
TRBV24-1	-	TRBJ1-4	-	CATSDRGSNEKLFF	TGTGCCACCAGTGACAGGGGATCTAATGAAAAACTGTTTTTT
TRBV5-1	-	TRBJ2-3	-	CASSYGMTDTQYF	TGCGCCAGCAGCTACGGTATGACAGATACGCAGTATTTT
TRBV4-2	-	TRBJ2-6	-	CASSQDEKRAVSGANVLTF	TGTGCCAGCAGCCAAGATGAGAAGCGGGCAGTCTCTGGGGCCAACGTCCTGACTTTC
TRBV6-5	once	TRBJ1-2	TRBD1	CASRPGTANYGYTF	TGTGCCAGCAGACCCGGGACAGCAAACTATGGCTACACCTTC
TRBV27	-	TRBJ2-3	TRBD2	CASSLGRGRYTQYF	TGTGCCAGCAGTTTGGGGCGGGGGAGGTACACGCAGTATTTT
TRBV29-1	-	TRBJ2-3	TRBD2	CSVRRTSGGSNTQYF	TGCAGCGTGCGTCGGACTAGCGGGGGGTCAAATACGCAGTATTTT
TRBV18	-	TRBJ1-1	-	CASSPGTGTEAFF	TGTGCCAGCTCACCTGGGACTGGCACTGAAGCTTTCTTT
TRBV7-3	once	TRBJ1-2	TRBD1	CASSPGQGDGYTF	TGTGCCAGCAGCCCGGGACAGGGAGATGGCTACACCTTC
TRBV5-1	-	TRBJ1-1	-	CASSLQGQDTEAFF	TGCGCCAGCAGCTTGCAGGGTCAGGACACTGAAGCTTTCTTT
TRBV18	-	TRBJ1-6	-	CASSPQEQANSPLHF	TGTGCCAGCTCACCACAAGAACAGGCTAATTCACCCCTCCACTTT
TRBV19	-	TRBJ2-4	-	CASSIGARDIQYF	TGTGCCAGTAGTATTGGAGCTCGGGACATTCAGTACTTC
TRBV7-2	-	TRBJ1-5	TRBD1	CASSSSIRDRGLHQPQHF	TGTGCCAGCAGCTCCTCGATCCGGGACAGGGGGCTCCATCAGCCCCAGCATTTT
TRBV9	-	TRBJ1-2	-	CASSVEAGANYGYTF	TGTGCCAGCAGCGTAGAAGCAGGGGCTAACTATGGCTACACCTTC
TRBV5-5	-	TRBJ2-7	TRBD1	CASSLEMGTGGYEQYF	TGTGCCAGCAGCTTGGAAATGGGGACAGGGGGCTACGAGCAGTACTTC
TRBV30	-	TRBJ1-6	-	CAWSVRGQGGSPLHF	TGTGCCTGGAGTGTAAGGGGTCAGGGCGGATCACCCCTCCACTTT
TRBV7-9	-	TRBJ2-7	-	CASSPTPSYEQYF	TGTGCCAGCAGCCCTACTCCTTCCTACGAGCAGTACTTC
TRBV7-3	few	TRBJ2-3	TRBD2	CASSLSGSGGPDTQYF	TGTGCCAGCAGCTTAAGTGGTAGCGGGGGACCAGATACGCAGTATTTT
TRBV15	-	TRBJ2-2	-	CATSSTVTGELFF	TGTGCCACCAGCAGTACAGTGACCGGGGAGCTGTTTTTT
TRBV2	-	TRBJ2-3	TRBD2	CASSPSGGTDTQYF	TGTGCCAGCAGCCCTAGCGGGGGGACAGATACGCAGTATTTT
TRBV24-1	-	TRBJ2-3	TRBD2	CATSDGLVSTTTDTQYF	TGTGCCACCAGTGACGGACTAGTCTCCACAACCACAGATACGCAGTATTTT
TRBV10-3	-	TRBJ1-2	-	CAISESSGAGGYTF	TGTGCCATCAGTGAGTCGAGTGGGGCAGGGGGCTACACCTTC
TRBV10-1	few	TRBJ2-7	-	CASSESTASYEQYF	TGCGCCAGCAGTGAATCGACAGCTTCCTACGAGCAGTACTTC
TRBV7-9	-	TRBJ1-5	TRBD1	CASSSGTAGGQPQHF	TGTGCCAGCAGCTCCGGGACAGCCGGGGGTCAGCCCCAGCATTTT
TRBV5-1	-	TRBJ1-2	TRBD1	CASSSGQVDNYGYTF	TGCGCCAGCAGCTCCGGACAGGTAGACAACTATGGCTACACCTTC
TRBV30	-	TRBJ1-1	TRBD1	CAWSGMGQLKGAFF	TGTGCCTGGAGTGGGATGGGACAGTTGAAGGGAGCTTTCTTT
TRBV10-3	-	TRBJ2-3	TRBD1	CAISPGTGLPDTQYF	TGTGCCATCAGTCCCGGGACAGGGCTCCCAGATACGCAGTATTTT
TRBV30	-	TRBJ1-3	-	CAWSLGYQTASGNTIYF	TGTGCCTGGAGTCTGGGGTACCAGACAGCCTCTGGAAACACCATATATTTT
TRBV21-1	-	TRBJ2-1	-	CASSNLSGGSYNEQFF	TGTGCCAGCAGCAATCTTAGCGGGGGGTCCTACAATGAGCAGTTCTTC
TRBV12-5	-	TRBJ1-3	-	CASGYDLGPGNTIYF	TGTGCTAGTGGTTACGACCTGGGGCCAGGAAACACCATATATTTT
TRBV7-9	many	TRBJ2-1	TRBD2	CASSRRSGGAYNEQFF	TGTGCCAGCAGCCGACGTAGCGGGGGGGCCTACAATGAGCAGTTCTTC
TRBV14	-	TRBJ1-3	-	CASSPPGGHSGNTIYF	TGTGCCAGCAGTCCCCCGGGGGGCCACTCTGGAAACACCATATATTTT